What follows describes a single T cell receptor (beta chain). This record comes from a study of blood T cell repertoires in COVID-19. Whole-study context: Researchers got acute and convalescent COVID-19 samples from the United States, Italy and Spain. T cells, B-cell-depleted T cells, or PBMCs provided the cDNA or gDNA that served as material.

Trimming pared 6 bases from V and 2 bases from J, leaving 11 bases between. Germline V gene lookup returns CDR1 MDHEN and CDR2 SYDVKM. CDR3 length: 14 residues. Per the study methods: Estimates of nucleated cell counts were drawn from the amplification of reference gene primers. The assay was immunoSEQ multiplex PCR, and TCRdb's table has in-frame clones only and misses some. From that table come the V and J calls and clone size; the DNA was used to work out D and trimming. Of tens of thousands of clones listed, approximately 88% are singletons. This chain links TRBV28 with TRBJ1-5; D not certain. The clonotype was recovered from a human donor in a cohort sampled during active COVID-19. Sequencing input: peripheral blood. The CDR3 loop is CASSQTLGNQPQHF. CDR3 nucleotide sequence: TGTGCCAGCAGCCAGACTTTGGGCAATCAGCCCCAGCATTTT. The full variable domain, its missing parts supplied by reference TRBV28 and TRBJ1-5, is DVKVTQSSRYLVKRTGEKVFLECVQDMDHENMFWYRQDPGLGLRLIYFSYDVKMKEKGDIPEGYSVSREKKERFSLILESASTNQTSMYLCASSQTLGNQPQHFGDGTRLSIL.